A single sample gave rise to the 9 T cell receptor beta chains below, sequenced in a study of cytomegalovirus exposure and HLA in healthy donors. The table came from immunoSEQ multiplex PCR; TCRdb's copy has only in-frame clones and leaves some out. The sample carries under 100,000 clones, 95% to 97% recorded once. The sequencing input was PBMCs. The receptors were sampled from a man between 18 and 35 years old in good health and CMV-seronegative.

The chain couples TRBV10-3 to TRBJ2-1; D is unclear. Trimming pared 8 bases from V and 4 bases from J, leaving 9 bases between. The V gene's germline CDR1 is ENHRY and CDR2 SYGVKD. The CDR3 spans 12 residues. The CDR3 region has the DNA TGTGCCATCTCACCAGGTTACAATGAGCAGTTCTTC. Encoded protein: CAISPGYNEQFF.

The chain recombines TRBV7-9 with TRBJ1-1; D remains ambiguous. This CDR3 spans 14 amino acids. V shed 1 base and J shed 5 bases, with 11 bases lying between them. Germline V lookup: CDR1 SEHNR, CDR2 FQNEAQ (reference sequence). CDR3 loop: CASSLVLPRTEAFF. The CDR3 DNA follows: TGTGCCAGCAGCTTAGTGCTCCCCAGGACTGAAGCTTTCTTT.

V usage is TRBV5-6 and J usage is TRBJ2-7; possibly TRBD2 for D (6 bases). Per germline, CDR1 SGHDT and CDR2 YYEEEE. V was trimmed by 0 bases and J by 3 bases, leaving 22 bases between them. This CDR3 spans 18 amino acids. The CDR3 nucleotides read TGTGCCAGCAGCTTGGGTATTTGGACTACGACTGACATCTACGAGCAGTACTTC. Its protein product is CASSLGIWTTTDIYEQYF.

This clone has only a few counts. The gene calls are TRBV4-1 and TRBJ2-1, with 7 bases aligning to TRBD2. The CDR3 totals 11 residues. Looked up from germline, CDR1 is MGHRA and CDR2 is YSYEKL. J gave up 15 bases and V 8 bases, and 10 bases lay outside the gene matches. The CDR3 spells CASVEAGRPFF. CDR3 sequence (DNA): TGCGCCAGCGTCGAAGCGGGACGTCCGTTCTTC.

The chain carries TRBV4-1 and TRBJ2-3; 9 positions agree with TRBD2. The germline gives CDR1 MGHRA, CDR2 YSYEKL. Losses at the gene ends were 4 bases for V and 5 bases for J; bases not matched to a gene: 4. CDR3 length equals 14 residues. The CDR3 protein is CASSPGLARDTQYF. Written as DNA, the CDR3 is TGCGCCAGCAGCCCTGGACTAGCGAGAGATACGCAGTATTTT.

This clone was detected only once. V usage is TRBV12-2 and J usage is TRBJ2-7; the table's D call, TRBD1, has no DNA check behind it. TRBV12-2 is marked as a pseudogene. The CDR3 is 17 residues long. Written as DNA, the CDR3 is TGTGCAAGTCGCCCCGAAGGCACAGGGAACAGGTTTTACGAGCAGTACGTC. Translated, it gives CASRPEGTGNRFYEQYV.

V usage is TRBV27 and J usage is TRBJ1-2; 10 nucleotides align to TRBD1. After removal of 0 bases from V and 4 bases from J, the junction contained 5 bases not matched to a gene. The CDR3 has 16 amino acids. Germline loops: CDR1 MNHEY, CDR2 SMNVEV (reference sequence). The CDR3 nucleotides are TGTGCCAGCAGTTTATCGGGACAGGGGTTCACCTATGGCTACACCTTC. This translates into CASSLSGQGFTYGYTF.

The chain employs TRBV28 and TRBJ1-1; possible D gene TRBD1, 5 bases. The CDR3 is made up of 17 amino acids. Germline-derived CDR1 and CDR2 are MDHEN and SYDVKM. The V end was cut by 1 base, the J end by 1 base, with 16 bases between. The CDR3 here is CASSLYTPGLRNTEAFF. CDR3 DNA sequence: TGTGCCAGCAGTTTATACACTCCGGGACTGAGGAACACTGAAGCTTTCTTT.

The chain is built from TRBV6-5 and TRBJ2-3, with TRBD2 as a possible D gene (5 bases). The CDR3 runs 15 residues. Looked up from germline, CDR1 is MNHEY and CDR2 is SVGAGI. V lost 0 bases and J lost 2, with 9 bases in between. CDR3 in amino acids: CASSYSATNTDTQYF. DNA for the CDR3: TGTGCCAGCAGTTACTCGGCGACTAACACAGATACGCAGTATTTT.